The sequence of this TCR beta chain was determined in a study of shared clonotypes between healthy human individuals. V shed 0 bases and J shed 7 bases, with 13 bases lying between them. The CDR3 has 15 residues. Germline V gene lookup returns CDR1 PRHDT and CDR2 FYEKMQ (reference sequence). As to this clone: The antigen is undetermined.

Profiled with immunoSEQ multiplex PCR; TCRdb holds only in-frame clones, not every one. The data contain about 2,200,000 clones, approximately 94% of them singletons. CD8 cells regarded as naive lacked CD45RO, were positively chosen for CCR7, and omitted terminally differentiated effector memory CD45RA+ cells. Donors had no recently reported acute infections or vaccinations and were HIV-negative. The donor cohort consisted entirely of Caucasian adults residing in Nashville, Tennessee. The study, taken as a whole, reports: Donor scarcity curtailed the genetic and exposure-history diversity represented herein.

The material sequenced was naive CD8+ T cells from PBMCs. The clonotype comes from a young man in good health. Some clones in this sample may be carry-over from other donors' samples. The gene calls are TRBV13 and TRBJ2-4; tentatively, D is TRBD2 (6 bases). The CDR3 region is CASSLGRGRGNIQYF. CDR3 DNA: TGTGCCAGCAGCTTAGGCCGGGGGAGAGGGAACATTCAGTACTTC.